This T cell receptor beta chain was recorded in a study of cytomegalovirus exposure and HLA in healthy donors. CDR1 and CDR2 (germline): MNHEY, SMNVEV (reference sequence). V was shortened by 3 bases and J by 8 bases, with 14 bases between the two germline ends. The CDR3 length is 14 residues. A word on this clone: The antigen remains undetermined.

Study findings and constraints: Per a later analysis, about 15,000 TCR beta sequences showed association with HLA alleles at 0.05 false discovery rate. With later analysis, a missense DCLRE1C variant became linked to TCR beta V- and J-gene trimming.

Amplification used 60 Vbeta primers and 13 Jbeta primers. This table comes from immunoSEQ multiplex PCR, and its TCRdb copy is limited to in-frame clones, with some not included. The sample lists about 130,000 clones, roughly 80% occurring once. The origin of this receptor is a female donor in good health and CMV-seronegative. The chain uses TRBV27 and TRBJ2-1; perhaps TRBD2 as D (6 bases). Sequenced: PBMCs. The CDR3 DNA reads as TGTGCCAGCAGTTTTAAATCGCGGGGCGATGAGCAGTTCTTC. Amino acids: CASSFKSRGDEQFF.